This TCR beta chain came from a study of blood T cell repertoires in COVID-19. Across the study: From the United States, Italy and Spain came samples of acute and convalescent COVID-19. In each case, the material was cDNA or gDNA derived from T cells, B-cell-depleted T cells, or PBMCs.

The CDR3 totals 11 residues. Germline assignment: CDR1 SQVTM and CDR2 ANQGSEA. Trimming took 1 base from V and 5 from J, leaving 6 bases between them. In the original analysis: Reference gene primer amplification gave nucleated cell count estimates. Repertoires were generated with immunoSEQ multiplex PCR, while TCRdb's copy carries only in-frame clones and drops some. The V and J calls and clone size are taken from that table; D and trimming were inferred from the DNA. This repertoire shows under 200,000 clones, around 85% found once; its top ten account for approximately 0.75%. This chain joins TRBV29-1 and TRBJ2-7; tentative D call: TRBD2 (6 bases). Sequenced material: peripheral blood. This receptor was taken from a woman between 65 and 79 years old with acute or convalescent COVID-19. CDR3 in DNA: TGCAGCGTTGAAGGCGGGGACGAGCAGTACTTC. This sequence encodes CSVEGGDEQYF.